Below, one TCR beta chain is given with its context. This clone was counted between two and nine times. Its cognate antigen has yet to be identified. One base away there is no much larger clone; base qualities are not given. V sheds 1 base and J sheds 1 base, leaving 8 bases between their ends. Measured from the cysteine to the phenylalanine, the CDR3 is 14 residues long. The read is trimmed to its CDR3 DNA, 42 bases read in frame from base 1. The germline V gene (reference sequence) gives CDR1 as LNHDA and CDR2 as SQIVND. This record comes from a study of immune characteristics of hereditary and idiopathic chronic pancreatitis. Study-level background: Local immune cells and TCRbeta repertoires in the pancreas were profiled in this study for hereditary and idiopathic chronic pancreatitis, with control organ donor pancreases used for comparison. TCRbeta sequencing was performed on roughly five control pancreases, roughly 7 hereditary chronic pancreatitis pancreases and 6 idiopathic chronic pancreatitis pancreases. Minimal in vitro experimental manipulation of pancreas-infiltrating T cells was the reason the gDNA-based approach was selected. Overall study results and their limits: Among some 14 chronic pancreatitis patients, higher numbers of productive TCR rearrangements went along with higher disease severity scores, showing a positive correlation. Compared with controls, both chronic pancreatitis groups had significantly higher TCRbeta repertoire diversity and lower clonality. The study did not include chronic pancreatitis caused by alcohol use. Patient tissue was available only at the time of TPIAT, so disease duration differences may have influenced immune findings. Hereditary and idiopathic chronic pancreatitis differed in Vbeta-Jbeta gene family usage, including TRBV10, TRBV19, TRBV23 and TRBV5.

The library was prepared using the immunoSEQ multiplex PCR assay. From pancreatic genomic DNA, the TCRbeta CDR3 region and adjacent sequences were amplified and sequenced. The paper's processing steps were these. Repertoire diversity was assessed as a mean normalized Shannon-Wiener index, together with productive clonality and counts of productive rearrangements. Control and chronic pancreatitis repertoire metrics were compared with the nonparametric Mann-Whitney U test. Shared clonotypes were defined as CDR3beta sequences with identical amino acid composition and length across subjects. TCRdb stores this immuneACCESS table with in-frame sequences only. Part of the clones is absent; in the studies checked, under half of the shortfall reflects unresolved V genes, and no reason is known for the rest. Clone size and V and J calls were adopted from that table, with D and trimming inferred from the DNA. The sample table shows over 12,000 clones, and less than 85% are seen once. The ten biggest clones cover about 14% of the sample.

Chronic pancreatitis pancreas tissue was obtained from patients undergoing total pancreatectomy with islet autotransplantation (TPIAT). No known history of diabetes was present in the included chronic pancreatitis patients. For TCRbeta sequencing, genomic DNA was extracted directly from bulk pancreas tissue, without T cell sorting. Pancreas tissues from patients and organ donors were collected consecutively at two US centers. This clonotype was sampled from a human donor with chronic pancreatitis. Sequenced: pancreas tissue with hereditary chronic pancreatitis. The rearranged chain carries TRBV19 and TRBJ2-7, with TRBD1 perhaps the D gene, on 5 matching bases. Here is the DNA: TGTGCCAGTAGTATAGGGACACTATCCTACGAGCAGTACTTC. This gives the protein CASSIGTLSYEQYF.